This T cell receptor beta chain was identified in a study of blood T cells in healthy people across ages. Only one count was recorded for this clonotype. Its specificity is not known. General study results and limits: Older age went with lower TCR beta diversity per million T cells, in a roughly linear way. Diversity estimated from one million T cells was considered an underestimate.

Alongside a J-beta primer mix, a sample-barcoded 5' primer served in a second PCR lasting roughly 7 to 11 cycles. Each CDR3 protein gets one entry after TCRdb re-called the 5' RACE reads with MiXCR. The data contain 1.5 million to 2 million distinct CDR3 sequences, about 50% of them singletons. There were healthy Caucasian individuals from Russia, aged about 6 to 95, serving as donors. The TCR sequence derives from a woman in her thirties or forties in good health. Material for sequencing was blood.

The CDR3, as DNA: TGCGCCAGCCAAAGGGTTCCGGGGGGCCGCGCGACAGATACGCAGTATTTT. Translation: CASQRVPGGRATDTQYF. This chain connects TRBV5-1 to TRBJ2-3; possibly TRBD2 for D (7 bases). The CDR3 sequence is 17 residues long. Germline lookup yields CDR1 SGHRS and CDR2 YFSETQ. The V end was cut by 7 bases, the J end by 3 bases, with 24 bases between.